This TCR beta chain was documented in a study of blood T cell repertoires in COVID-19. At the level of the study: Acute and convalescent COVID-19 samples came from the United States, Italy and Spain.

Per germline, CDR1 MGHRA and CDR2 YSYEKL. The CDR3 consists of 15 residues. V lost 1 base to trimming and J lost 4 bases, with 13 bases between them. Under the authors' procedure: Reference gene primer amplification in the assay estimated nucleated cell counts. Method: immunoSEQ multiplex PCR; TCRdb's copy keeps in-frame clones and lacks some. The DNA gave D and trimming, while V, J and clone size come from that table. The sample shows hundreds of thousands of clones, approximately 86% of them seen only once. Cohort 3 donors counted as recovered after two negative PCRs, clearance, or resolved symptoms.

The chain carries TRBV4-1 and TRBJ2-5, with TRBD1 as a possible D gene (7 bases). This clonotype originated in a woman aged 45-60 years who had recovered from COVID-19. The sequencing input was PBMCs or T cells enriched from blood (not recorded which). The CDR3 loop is CASSQGLGGPETQYF. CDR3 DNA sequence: TGCGCCAGCAGCCAAGGACTAGGGGGCCCAGAGACCCAGTACTTC.